Listed here are 9 T cell receptor beta chains from one sample, sequenced in a study of blood T cell repertoires in COVID-19. The table came from immunoSEQ multiplex PCR; TCRdb's copy has only in-frame clones and leaves some out. The table lists about 99,000 clones, 82% of them singletons. Sequenced: peripheral blood. These receptors all stem from a man aged 55 to 70 with acute or convalescent COVID-19.

The CDR3 sequence is CAIKDRDRYSPLHF. CDR3 coding DNA: TGTGCCATCAAGGACCGGGACAGGTATTCACCCCTCCACTTT. V is TRBV10-3 and J is TRBJ1-6; 8 positions agree with TRBD1. CDR1 ENHRY and CDR2 SYGVKD come from the germline V gene. The J segment lost 8 bases and the V segment lost 7 bases, leaving 7 bases of the junction unmatched. The CDR3 length is 14 residues.

V usage is TRBV29-1 and J usage is TRBJ2-1; D is uncertain. The germline gives CDR1 SQVTM, CDR2 ANQGSEA. This CDR3 comprises 14 residues. V lost 6 bases to trimming and J lost 0 bases, with 12 bases between them. CDR3 residues: CSVQTEPSYNEQFF. As DNA, the CDR3 is TGCAGCGTCCAAACAGAGCCCTCCTACAATGAGCAGTTCTTC.

The J gene is TRBJ2-3, the V gene TRBV10-1; the match to TRBD2 covers 8 bases. The germline gives CDR1 WNHNN, CDR2 SYGVQD (reference sequence). After removal of 8 bases from V and 1 base from J, the junction contained 8 bases not matched to a gene. The CDR3 has 15 amino acids. The CDR3 spells CASGEAGAGTDTQYF. The CDR3 DNA reads as TGCGCCAGCGGGGAAGCGGGGGCTGGCACAGATACGCAGTATTTT.

V is TRBV5-6 and J is TRBJ1-6, with TRBD1 identical over 7 bases. Germline loops: CDR1 SGHDT, CDR2 YYEEEE. There are 16 residues in the CDR3. Unmatched junction bases numbered 12, after V lost 3 bases and J lost 9 bases. The CDR3 here is CASSYDRERIGSPLHF. As DNA, the CDR3 is TGTGCCAGCAGCTACGACAGGGAAAGGATAGGTTCACCCCTCCACTTT.

The chain carries TRBV24-1 and TRBJ2-5, with 8 bases that match TRBD1. CDR3 length: 15 amino acids. Looked up from germline, CDR1 is KGHDR and CDR2 is SFDVKD. V was clipped by 4 bases and J by 3 bases; unmatched bases: 6. The CDR3 loop reads CATSDNGQGEETQYF. The CDR3 region has the DNA TGTGCCACCAGTGACAACGGACAGGGCGAAGAGACCCAGTACTTC.

The chain combines TRBV29-1 with TRBJ2-5; D might be TRBD1 (5 bases). The CDR3 contains 13 residues. The V end lost 1 base, the J end lost 7 bases, and 13 bases lay between the germline ends. From germline, CDR1 is SQVTM and CDR2 ANQGSEA. In DNA, the CDR3 is TGCAGCGTTGAAGGCCAGGGTGACAGGACCCAGTACTTC. Translation gives CSVEGQGDRTQYF.

The count of this clone is one. V is TRBV6-5 and J is TRBJ2-7, with 9 nucleotides matching TRBD2. The CDR3 loop spans 10 amino acids. V lost 8 bases and J lost 9; bases outside the gene matches: 2. CDR1 and CDR2 (germline): MNHEY, SVGAGI. The CDR3 sequence is CASLAGRQYF. CDR3 coding DNA: TGTGCCAGCCTAGCGGGGAGGCAGTACTTC.

The chain joins TRBV19 to TRBJ1-2, with a tentative D call TRBD1 (5 bases). The CDR3 totals 15 residues. Trimming removed 1 base at V and 4 bases at J, with 13 bases between. CDR1 LNHDA and CDR2 SQIVND come from the germline V gene (reference sequence). The CDR3 DNA follows: TGTGCCAGTAGTATAGCGACAGCGTCTTCCTATGGCTACACCTTC. Translation gives CASSIATASSYGYTF. Together with reference TRBV19 and TRBJ1-2, the CDR3 gives the full variable domain: DGGITQSPKYLFRKEGQNVTLSCEQNLNHDAMYWYRQDPGQGLRLIYYSQIVNDFQKGDIAEGYSVSREKKESFPLTVTSAQKNPTAFYLCASSIATASSYGYTFGSGTRLTVV.

Of note for this clone: A much larger clone differs by one base, so this may be a read error. The chain combines TRBV5-1 with TRBJ2-1; 9 bases map to TRBD2. The CDR3 is 17 amino acids. Germline assignment: CDR1 SGHRS and CDR2 YFSETQ. V was clipped by 0 bases and J by 5 bases; unmatched bases: 9. CDR3 residues: CASSLAWGGGAHNEQFF. The CDR3 DNA reads TGCGCCAGCAGCTTGGCCTGGGGCGGGGGGGCGCACAATGAGCAGTTCTTC.